Presented here are 32 T cell receptor beta chains from one specimen sequenced in a study of Graves' ophthalmopathy and Graves' hyperthyroidism listed by TCRdb under 2018. Sequenced on an Illumina HiSeq 2000. For repertoire sequencing, TCR beta CDR3 regions were amplified from RNA transcripts. A first-round RT-PCR used HTBI primers with the Qiagen OneStep RT-PCR kit, followed by a second-round multiplex PCR, size selection and purification. TCRdb passed the public sequencing reads through fastp at Q25 and MiXCR, retaining productive beta sequences. Entries that share a CDR3 protein sequence are merged under the most common genes and DNA. Here the sample has about 1.1 million distinct CDR3 sequences; about 35% occur a single time. Around 10% of the sample is taken by the ten largest. Material for sequencing was peripheral blood or thyroid tissue (not recorded which). These receptors came from an adult man with Graves' hyperthyroidism.

This clonotype was observed a few times. V usage is TRBV28 and J usage is TRBJ1-1; 9 positions agree with TRBD1. Germline V CDR1 and CDR2: MDHEN, SYDVKM. The junction had 10 bases not matched to a gene; V was cut back by 2 bases and J by 6 bases. The CDR3 contains 16 residues. The CDR3 region is CASSLAGTGHYAEAFF. In DNA form, the CDR3 reads TGTGCCAGCAGTTTAGCCGGGACAGGGCATTACGCTGAAGCTTTCTTT.

This clonotype was observed at least ten times. The genes are TRBV24-1 and TRBJ2-5; 7 nucleotides line up with TRBD1. The germline CDR1 and CDR2 sequences are KGHDR and SFDVKD. The junction had 4 bases not matched to a gene; V was cut back by 2 bases and J by 5 bases. This CDR3 has 14 residues. CDR3 sequence (DNA): TGTGCCACCAGTGATTACGTACAGGGGGAGACCCAGTACTTC. Translating gives CATSDYVQGETQYF.

This clonotype was counted many times. The chain couples TRBV20-1 to TRBJ2-7; 7 bases agree with TRBD1. J gave up 0 bases and V 6 bases, and 5 bases lay outside the gene matches. Germline CDR1 reads DFQATT; CDR2 reads SNEGSKA (reference sequence). The CDR3 is made up of 13 amino acids. The CDR3 DNA reads TGCAGTGCCGACCGGGACAGCTCCTACGAGCAGTACTTC. Translation gives CSADRDSSYEQYF.

This clonotype occurred once. V and J are TRBV19 and TRBJ2-5; D perhaps matches TRBD1 (6 bases). The CDR3 consists of 14 residues. CDR1 is LNHDA, CDR2 SQIVND, per germline (reference sequence). Deletions cut 7 bases from V and 4 bases from J, with 16 bases between. DNA for the CDR3: TGTGCCAGTATTATCAGGGGTCTGTTAGAGACCCAGTACTTC. It translates to CASIIRGLLETQYF.

The chain couples TRBV6-1 to TRBJ1-1; D perhaps matches TRBD1 (5 bases). V was clipped by 6 bases and J by 11 bases, with 16 bases between them. The length of the CDR3 is 12 residues. CDR1 is MNHNS and CDR2 is SASEGT in the germline V gene. CDR3 in amino acids: CASSRGGDTAFF. CDR3 sequence (DNA): TGTGCCAGCAGCCGCGGGGGAGATACGGCTTTCTTT.

This clonotype was counted at least ten times. The chain couples TRBV5-1 to TRBJ1-5, with TRBD1 identical over 8 bases. The length of the CDR3 is 17 residues. CDR1 is SGHRS and CDR2 is YFSETQ in the germline V gene. Trimming cost V 4 bases and J 7 bases; bases outside gene matches: 16. CDR3 DNA sequence: TGCGCCAGCAGCCACTTCCCCACAGGGGGGGGCGGGCAGCCCCAGCATTTT. It is translated as CASSHFPTGGGGQPQHF.

As regards this clonotype: This likely stems from a read error, as it lies one base from a far larger clone. The V call is TRBV7-9, the J call TRBJ2-5, with D possibly TRBD2 on 6 matching bases. The J call may be in error: the DNA end matches TRBJ2-7 better. CDR1 and CDR2 (germline): SEHNR, FQNEAQ (reference sequence). This CDR3 is built from 14 residues. The chain's CDR3 is CASSVRTGAYEQYF. As DNA, the CDR3 is TGTGCCAGCAGCGTAAGGACGGGAGCCTACGAGCAGTACTTC.

The chain couples TRBV5-1 to TRBJ2-2, with a possible D match to TRBD2 (5 bases). Germline V gene sequence: CDR1 SGHRS, CDR2 YFSETQ. The CDR3 totals 17 residues. V dropped 4 bases and J dropped 2 bases, with 18 bases sitting between them. The CDR3 DNA reads as TGCGCCAGCAGCCCCCACTCGAGGACTTCAAACACCGGGGAGCTGTTTTTT. This gives the protein CASSPHSRTSNTGELFF.

V and J are TRBV28 and TRBJ2-7, with D perhaps being TRBD1 or TRBD2 (5 bases each). Trimming removed 6 bases at V and 2 bases at J, with 14 bases between. Per germline, CDR1 MDHEN and CDR2 SYDVKM. CDR3 length: 14 amino acids. The CDR3 spells CASRPQGATYEQYF. The CDR3 DNA sequence: TGTGCCAGCAGACCCCAGGGAGCTACCTACGAGCAGTACTTC.

The rearrangement uses TRBV12-3 or TRBV12-4 and TRBJ2-6; 8 bases match TRBD1. Losses at the gene ends were 6 bases for V and 0 bases for J; bases not matched to a gene: 10. The length of the CDR3 is 18 residues. CDR3 in amino acids: CASSPRDRTYSGANVLTF. In DNA form, the CDR3 reads TGTGCCAGCAGCCCCCGGGACAGGACATACTCTGGGGCCAACGTCCTGACTTTC.

The J gene is TRBJ2-2, the V gene TRBV20-1, with 14 positions matching TRBD2. This CDR3 has 16 residues. The V gene end was trimmed by 3 bases and the J gene end by 0 bases; junction bases not matched to a gene: 0. Germline V gives CDR1 DFQATT, CDR2 SNEGSKA (reference sequence). The CDR3 DNA reads as TGCAGTGCTAGGACTAGCGGGGGGGCGAACACCGGGGAGCTGTTTTTT. It encodes CSARTSGGANTGELFF.

In regard to this clonotype: The DNA is left out, because the CDR3 cannot be placed on it with certainty; the CDR3 is given as TCRdb lists it. This chain connects TRBV7-2 to TRBJ1-2. Germline V gene data show CDR1 as SGHTA and CDR2 as FQGNSA. Both ends counted, the CDR3 spans 18 residues. Here the CDR3 reads CDSSFYICSARKGEGPTF.

Many counts were recorded for this clonotype. The genes are TRBV20-1 and TRBJ2-7; TRBD2 matches at 9 bases. The ends lost 0 bases at V and 6 bases at J; junction bases unmatched: 9. The CDR3 has 15 residues. Germline V gives CDR1 DFQATT, CDR2 SNEGSKA (reference sequence). Here the CDR3 reads CSARDVREGRSEQYF. As DNA, the CDR3 is TGCAGTGCTAGAGATGTGCGGGAGGGGAGGAGCGAGCAGTACTTC.

This clonotype came up a few times. This sequence joins TRBV4-3 and TRBJ1-6; D possibly corresponds to TRBD1 (6 bases). This CDR3 has 16 residues. Germline CDR1 LGHNA, CDR2 YSLEER. V lost 3 bases and J 1 base, leaving 10 bases between the germline ends. The CDR3 protein is CASSHEQGSYNSPLHF. The CDR3 DNA is TGCGCCAGCAGCCATGAGCAGGGGTCCTATAATTCACCCCTCCACTTT.

This clonotype turned up a few times. This chain links TRBV24-1 with TRBJ2-2; 11 bases are a match to TRBD2. Germline trimming cut 9 bases from V and 3 bases from J; bases unmatched to any gene: 29. The CDR3 has 23 residues. Germline V gene lookup returns CDR1 KGHDR and CDR2 SFDVKD. CDR3 sequence: CATSNPGHRTSLAGGRDTGELFF. The CDR3 region has the DNA TGTGCCACCTCCAATCCGGGACACAGAACATCGCTAGCGGGGGGCCGAGACACCGGGGAGCTGTTTTTT.

The rearrangement joins TRBV30 to TRBJ1-2; possible D gene TRBD1, 6 bases. This CDR3 spans 13 amino acids. Per the germline V gene, CDR1 is GTSNPN and CDR2 is SVGIG (reference sequence). V was clipped by 2 bases and J by 2 bases, with 9 bases between them. DNA for the CDR3: TGTGCCTGGAGTAAAACAGGGAACTATGGCTACACCTTC. This translates into CAWSKTGNYGYTF. Looking up the rest from reference TRBV30 and TRBJ1-2 gives the full variable domain: SQTIHQWPATLVQPVGSPLSLECTVEGTSNPNLYWYRQAAGRGLQLLFYSVGIGQISSEVPQNLSASRPQDRQFILSSKKLLLSDSGFYLCAWSKTGNYGYTFGSGTRLTVV.

The CDR3 protein is CASSLQRGTVIYEQYF. The CDR3 nucleotides read TGCGCCAGCAGCCTGCAACGAGGGACAGTAATCTACGAGCAGTACTTC. The chain combines TRBV4-3 with TRBJ2-7, with TRBD1 matching over 7 bases. Germline trimming cut 4 bases from V and 3 bases from J; bases unmatched to any gene: 12. Germline CDR1 reads LGHNA; CDR2 reads YSLEER. There are 16 residues in the CDR3.

This clonotype appeared many times. This chain connects TRBV19 to TRBJ1-5, with D possibly matching TRBD1 (5 bases). V lost 3 bases, J lost 9 bases, and 12 bases lay in between. The CDR3 contains 13 residues. Germline-derived CDR1 and CDR2 are LNHDA and SQIVND (reference sequence). The CDR3: CASSMGELGPQHF. CDR3 nucleotide sequence: TGTGCCAGTAGTATGGGGGAGCTGGGGCCCCAGCATTTT.

This sequence joins TRBV10-3 and TRBJ2-5; a weak D match, TRBD2 (5 bases). V was pared by 6 bases and J by 2 bases, with 7 bases between. CDR1 is ENHRY and CDR2 is SYGVKD in the germline V gene. CDR3 length equals 12 residues. The CDR3 DNA reads TGTGCCATCAGCGGGAATCAAGAGACCCAGTACTTC. Its translation: CAISGNQETQYF.

J is TRBJ1-2 and V is TRBV19; the match to TRBD1 covers 9 bases. This CDR3 is 17 amino acids long. The germline gives CDR1 LNHDA, CDR2 SQIVND (reference sequence). The J segment lost 3 bases and the V segment lost 3 bases, leaving 11 bases of the junction unmatched. The CDR3 DNA sequence: TGTGCCAGTAGTATGCCGACAGGGGGTACGGGCTACTATGGCTACACCTTC. Its translation: CASSMPTGGTGYYGYTF.

This chain links TRBV13 with TRBJ2-7; a possible D gene is TRBD1 (6 bases). Trimming removed 7 bases at V and 2 bases at J, with 15 bases between. The CDR3 consists of 14 residues. Germline V gene data show CDR1 as PRHDT and CDR2 as FYEKMQ (reference sequence). In nucleotides, the CDR3 is TGTGCCAGCAAAGTCGTGGGGGCGGCCTACGAGCAGTACTTC. Amino acid sequence: CASKVVGAAYEQYF.

A word on this clonotype: A read error may be the cause here, since a much bigger clone is one base away. The chain couples TRBV20-1 to TRBJ2-5; perhaps TRBD1 as D (5 bases). CDR1 and CDR2 from the germline V gene are DFQATT and SNEGSKA (reference sequence). The CDR3 spans 11 residues. This chain's CDR3 is CSARQQEAQYF. Written as DNA, the CDR3 is TGCAGTGCGAGACAGCAAGAGGCCCAGTACTTC.

The V gene is TRBV5-4, the J gene TRBJ2-7; D not certain. CDR3 length: 14 amino acids. V lost 0 bases and J lost 2, with 9 bases in between. Germline V gives CDR1 SGHNT, CDR2 YYREEE (reference sequence). The CDR3 loop is CASSLETETYEQYF. In DNA, the CDR3 is TGTGCCAGCAGCTTGGAGACGGAAACCTACGAGCAGTACTTC.

The chain uses TRBV29-1 and TRBJ2-5; D is undetermined. Per the germline V gene, CDR1 is SQVTM and CDR2 is ANQGSEA. V lost 4 bases, J lost 4 bases, and 10 bases lay in between. The CDR3 sequence is 12 residues long. The CDR3 DNA reads TGCAGCGTTGCCCGAGTTCTAGAGACCCAGTACTTC. Translation: CSVARVLETQYF. Filled out from reference TRBV29-1 and TRBJ2-5, the complete variable domain reads SAVISQKPSRDICQRGTSLTIQCQVDSQVTMMFWYRQQPGQSLTLIATANQGSEATYESGFVIDKFPISRPNLTFSTLTVSNMSPEDSSIYLCSVARVLETQYFGPGTRLLVL.

The genes are TRBV4-1 and TRBJ2-7; TRBD1 matches at 12 bases. Germline V CDR1 and CDR2: MGHRA, YSYEKL. The V gene end was trimmed by 3 bases and the J gene end by 5 bases; junction bases not matched to a gene: 2. The length of the CDR3 is 14 residues. CDR3 bases: TGCGCCAGCAGCCAGGGGACAGGGGGCCACGAGCAGTACTTC. Translation: CASSQGTGGHEQYF.

The chain uses TRBV7-6 and TRBJ1-1, with TRBD1 identical over 7 bases. Per the germline V gene, CDR1 is SGHVS and CDR2 is FNYEAQ. The CDR3 is 13 amino acids. V lost 4 bases and J lost 9; bases outside the gene matches: 8. The CDR3 reads CASSSSMGQQAFF. The CDR3 DNA is TGTGCCAGCAGCTCCTCCATGGGACAGCAAGCTTTCTTT.

This clonotype occurred many times. The genes are TRBV7-2 and TRBJ2-6; D is unclear. This CDR3 region has 14 residues. Germline CDR1 and CDR2: SGHTA and FQGNSA. V lost 5 bases and J 4 bases, leaving 9 bases between the germline ends. For the CDR3, the DNA is TGTGCCAGCAGCACCTACACCGGGGCCAACGTCCTGACTTTC. Its translation is CASSTYTGANVLTF.

With respect to this clonotype: With a much larger clone just one base away, this may be a read error. The chain carries TRBV7-8 and TRBJ1-6, with D unresolved. The CDR3 totals 16 residues. Germline lookup yields CDR1 SGHVS and CDR2 FQNEAQ. Deletions cut 3 bases from V and 6 bases from J, with 15 bases between. In DNA form, the CDR3 reads TGTGCCAGCAGCTTCGGGTCACAAGAGACTAATTCACCCCTCCACTTT. Its translation is CASSFGSQETNSPLHF.

On this clonotype: This may come from a read error, since a much larger clone is one base off. The chain links TRBV6-1 to TRBJ1-2; D not resolved. The CDR3 is 14 residues long. CDR1 is MNHNS and CDR2 is SASEGT in the germline V gene. Trimming stripped 3 bases from V and 4 bases from J, with 12 bases between. This CDR3 reads CASSDPWPTYGYTF. The CDR3 DNA reads as TGTGCCAGCAGTGACCCATGGCCGACCTATGGCTACACCTTC.

This clonotype was seen repeatedly, ten times or more. The rearrangement links TRBV29-1 to TRBJ1-5, with 9 nucleotides matching TRBD1. The V segment lost 5 bases and the J segment 7 bases; nucleotides outside the gene matches: 6. Germline CDR1 reads SQVTM; CDR2 reads ANQGSEA. The CDR3 consists of 13 residues. This chain's CDR3 is CSVRTGDGQPQHF. Here the CDR3 DNA reads TGCAGCGTTCGGACAGGGGACGGGCAGCCCCAGCATTTT.

This clonotype was seen only a few times. The chain links TRBV25-1 to TRBJ2-1, with unresolved D. Germline V lookup: CDR1 MGHDK, CDR2 SYGVNS. V was clipped by 2 bases and J by 6 bases, with 17 bases between them. The CDR3 is 16 amino acids. This CDR3 reads CASSERGVPTTNEQFF. CDR3 coding DNA: TGTGCCAGCAGTGAACGTGGGGTCCCCACTACCAATGAGCAGTTCTTC.

The chain is built from TRBV10-3 and TRBJ2-7; 8 bases map to TRBD1. Trimming took 6 bases from V and 6 from J; bases not matched to a gene: 13. The V gene's germline CDR1 is ENHRY and CDR2 SYGVKD. CDR3 length: 15 amino acids. The CDR3: CAISPAAGQVSEQYF. Written as DNA, the CDR3 is TGTGCCATCAGCCCCGCGGCGGGACAGGTCTCCGAGCAGTACTTC.